These 31 T cell receptor beta chains originate from one sample sequenced in a study of CD8 T cells in ankylosing spondylitis (dated by TCRdb to 2016 to 2017). Library creation used 5' RACE. Sequencing took place on an Illumina HiSeq 2500. TCRdb handled the public reads itself, with Q25 trimming in fastp and clone calling in MiXCR, and kept productive beta chains. CDR3 protein duplicates are merged, each entry listing the most common genes and DNA. Present in this sample are around 130,000 distinct CDR3 sequences, 9.3% of which were seen just once. The ten biggest clones cover approximately 3.3% of the sample. Input material: blood, either unsorted or a sorted T cell fraction (not recorded which). The receptors were sampled from a male donor with ankylosing spondylitis or in good health (not recorded which).

In this sample, this clonotype turned up many times. This chain uses TRBV5-1 with TRBJ1-1; D gene ambiguous. Per the germline V gene, CDR1 is SGHRS and CDR2 is YFSETQ. The V gene lost 0 bases and the J gene lost 1 base, with 4 bases spanning the gap. CDR3 size: 13 residues. The CDR3 region has the DNA TGCGCCAGCAGCTTGGGAGGGAACACTGAAGCTTTCTTT. This translates into CASSLGGNTEAFF.

In the case of this clonotype: Since a much larger clone is just one base distant, this may be a read error. The V and J genes are TRBV28 and TRBJ2-7; no clear D. The CDR3 consists of 16 residues. The germline CDR1 and CDR2 sequences are MDHEN and SYDVKM. In DNA form, the CDR3 reads TGTGCCGGCAGTTTCGGGCAGGCCAGAAAGGCCTACGAGCAGTACTTC. Protein: CAGSFGQARKAYEQYF.

This clonotype came up many times. This sequence joins TRBV5-4 and TRBJ2-1; the D gene could be TRBD1 or TRBD2 (5 bases each). The V and J ends lost 0 bases and 2 bases respectively, with 9 bases between them. The germline gives CDR1 SGHNT, CDR2 YYREEE (reference sequence). The CDR3 covers 15 residues. The CDR3 is CASSLDWDAYNEQFF. The CDR3 nucleotides read TGTGCCAGCAGCTTGGACTGGGACGCCTACAATGAGCAGTTCTTC.

Concerning this clonotype itself: The junction does not match germline at one end; this may be a read error. This chain connects TRBV20-1 to TRBJ2-1, with D tentatively TRBD1 or TRBD2 (5 bases each). The CDR3 is 16 residues long. The V gene's germline CDR1 is DFQATT and CDR2 SNEGSKA (reference sequence). The CDR3 DNA reads TGCTGTGCCCCCCCGGGACGAGCCAGCTCCTACAATGAGCAGTTCTTC. The encoded protein is CCAPPGRASSYNEQFF.

The sample holds many counts of this clonotype. The chain couples TRBV12-3 or TRBV12-4 to TRBJ1-1; TRBD1 might be the D (5 bases). Trimming pared 1 base from V and 4 bases from J, leaving 19 bases between. The CDR3 is 17 residues long. For the CDR3, the DNA is TGTGCCAGCAGTTTAGGACGCTTGGGGGAATTCGGCACTGAAGCTTTCTTT. It is translated as CASSLGRLGEFGTEAFF.

As regards this clonotype: A much larger clone sits a single nucleotide away, making a read error possible. This chain links TRBV5-1 with TRBJ2-1; 13 nucleotides line up with TRBD2. CDR3 size: 16 residues. Germline V gene sequence: CDR1 SGHRS, CDR2 YFSETQ. The CDR3 spells CSSSRTSGSSYNEQFF. DNA for the CDR3: TGCTCCAGCAGCCGGACTAGCGGGAGCTCCTACAATGAGCAGTTCTTC.

In this sample, this clonotype turned up many times. The DNA of the CDR3 is TGCGCCAGCAGTGCGTGGGCGATGTCTGGAAACACCATATATTTT. Its translation is CASSAWAMSGNTIYF. The V and J genes are TRBV5-1 and TRBJ1-3; D unclear. Per germline, CDR1 SGHRS and CDR2 YFSETQ. The CDR3 runs to 15 residues. V lost 5 bases and J lost 1, with 13 bases in between.

There are a few counts of this clonotype. The V call is TRBV20-1, the J call TRBJ2-5; the D gene is possibly TRBD1 (7 bases). Per the germline V gene, CDR1 is DFQATT and CDR2 is SNEGSKA (reference sequence). V gave up 5 bases and J gave up 4 bases, with 11 bases separating them. This CDR3 has 12 residues. In DNA form, the CDR3 reads TGCAGTGCTCCCAGGGGGGTAGAGACCCAGTACTTC. This translates into CSAPRGVETQYF.

This clonotype was observed many times. The chain joins TRBV7-9 to TRBJ2-7; 9 nucleotides align to TRBD2. The junction had 4 bases not matched to a gene; V was cut back by 1 base and J by 0 bases. Germline CDR1 SEHNR, CDR2 FQNEAQ (reference sequence). There are 16 residues in the CDR3. CDR3 sequence: CASSLVASGISYEQYF. In DNA form, the CDR3 reads TGTGCCAGCAGCTTAGTGGCTAGCGGGATCTCCTACGAGCAGTACTTC.

This clonotype came up many times. This rearrangement joins TRBV20-1 to TRBJ2-7; 9 positions match TRBD2. V dropped 3 bases and J dropped 2; count of bases not matched to a gene: 2. Per the germline V gene, CDR1 is DFQATT and CDR2 is SNEGSKA (reference sequence). CDR3 length: 13 residues. CDR3 sequence (DNA): TGCAGTGCTAGCCGCGGGAGGGCCTACGAGCAGTACTTC. This codes for CSASRGRAYEQYF.

This clonotype was found many times. The V gene is TRBV5-1, the J gene TRBJ2-1; TRBD2 matches at 7 bases. Germline V gene lookup returns CDR1 SGHRS and CDR2 YFSETQ. V was pared by 4 bases and J by 7 bases, with 8 bases of the junction left unmatched. The length of the CDR3 is 14 residues. The CDR3 reads CASSAELAVNEQFF. CDR3 nucleotides: TGCGCCAGCAGCGCCGAGCTAGCGGTTAATGAGCAGTTCTTC.

This clonotype was detected many times. This chain links TRBV7-8 with TRBJ1-5; D gene unclear. The CDR3 spans 16 residues. Between the trimmed V and J ends, which lost 5 bases and 0 bases, there was a span of 14 bases. CDR1 and CDR2 (germline): SGHVS, FQNEAQ. CDR3 sequence reads: CASSREGLHSNQPQHF. CDR3 nucleotides: TGTGCCAGCAGCCGCGAGGGCCTTCATAGCAATCAGCCCCAGCATTTT. Combining the CDR3 with reference TRBV7-8 and TRBJ1-5 gives the whole variable domain GAGVSQSPRYKVAKRGQDVALRCDPISGHVSLFWYQQALGQGPEFLTYFQNEAQLDKSGLPSDRFFAERPEGSVSTLKIQRTQQEDSAVYLCASSREGLHSNQPQHFGDGTRLSIL.

This chain links TRBV7-8 with TRBJ2-1; 9 positions match TRBD1. The CDR3 extends over 15 amino acids. Germline CDR1 is SGHVS and CDR2 is FQNEAQ. V shed 1 base and J 9 bases; nucleotides not matched to a gene: 7. CDR3 sequence: CASSLVVQGASEQFF. DNA of the CDR3: TGTGCCAGCAGCTTAGTGGTACAGGGGGCGAGTGAGCAGTTCTTC.

This clonotype occurred a few times. This chain connects TRBV7-2 to TRBJ2-7; 7 bases map to TRBD1. CDR3 length: 15 amino acids. Germline V lookup: CDR1 SGHTA, CDR2 FQGNSA. After removal of 3 bases from V and 3 bases from J, the junction contained 8 bases not matched to a gene. The chain's CDR3 is CASSFHRDSFYEQYF. CDR3 sequence (DNA): TGTGCCAGCAGCTTCCACCGGGACAGCTTCTACGAGCAGTACTTC. Using reference TRBV7-2 and TRBJ2-7 for the parts outside the CDR3, the full variable domain is GAGVSQSPSNKVTEKGKDVELRCDPISGHTALYWYRQSLGQGLEFLIYFQGNSAPDKSGLPSDRFSAERTGGSVSTLTIQRTQQEDSAVYLCASSFHRDSFYEQYFGPGTRLTVT.

This clonotype has a count of ten or more. The chain uses TRBV4-3 and TRBJ2-1; 10 nucleotides line up with TRBD2. CDR1 is LGHNA and CDR2 is YSLEER in the germline V gene. V was pared by 0 bases and J by 12 bases, with 14 bases of the junction left unmatched. This CDR3 has 17 residues. The CDR3 nucleotides read TGCGCCAGCAGCCAAGATTCCCGGACTAGCGGACCACAAGGGCAGTTCTTC. Residues: CASSQDSRTSGPQGQFF.

This clonotype was recorded many times. The chain links TRBV2 to TRBJ2-7, with a possible D match to TRBD2 (5 bases). In germline, CDR1 is SNHLY, CDR2 FYNNEI. V was pared by 4 bases and J by 0 bases, with 16 bases between. The CDR3 runs 16 residues. CDR3 loop: CASSVGLDRASYEQYF. CDR3 nucleotides: TGTGCCAGCAGTGTAGGACTGGACCGAGCCTCCTACGAGCAGTACTTC.

This clonotype was seen ten or more times. V is TRBV28 and J is TRBJ1-5, with 8 bases matching TRBD1. From germline, CDR1 is MDHEN and CDR2 SYDVKM. This CDR3 has 15 amino acids. The J segment lost 3 bases and the V segment lost 6 bases, leaving 7 bases of the junction unmatched. Written as DNA, the CDR3 is TGTGCCAGCAGGCGGACAGGGTGGAACAATCAGCCCCAGCATTTT. This translates into CASRRTGWNNQPQHF.

This clonotype was counted ten times or more. Likely a read error: the CDR3 ends without its conserved phenylalanine or tryptophan. The limits of the CDR3 on the DNA are not certain, so only TCRdb's listed CDR3 is given. The chain recombines TRBV20-1 with TRBJ1-5; the tabulated D call, TRBD1, remains unverified against the DNA. CDR1 is DFQATT and CDR2 is SNEGSKA in the germline V gene (reference sequence). The CDR3 comprises 11 residues, both ends counted. The CDR3 here is CSASGEQGTQL.

This clonotype was seen more than once but under ten times. The junction shows a germline mismatch at one end, possibly a read error. The J gene is TRBJ2-2, the V gene TRBV7-7; no firm D call. The CDR3 extends over 13 amino acids. Germline CDR1 SSHAT, CDR2 FNYEAQ (reference sequence). The CDR3 sequence: CASTLGNTGELFF. CDR3 nucleotides: TGTGCTAGCACCCTCGGAAACACCGGGGAGCTGTTTTTT.

This clonotype was seen more than once but under ten times. This chain links TRBV20-1 with TRBJ2-6, with D possibly TRBD2 on 5 matching bases. This CDR3 has 13 amino acids. The germline gives CDR1 DFQATT, CDR2 SNEGSKA (reference sequence). The CDR3 nucleotides read TGCAGCCCTCTGAGGGCTGGGGCCAACGTCCTGACTTTC. Translation: CSPLRAGANVLTF.

This clonotype has ten or more counts. This chain connects TRBV28 to TRBJ2-2, with D possibly matching TRBD1 (5 bases). Germline V CDR1 and CDR2: MDHEN, SYDVKM. The V end lost 6 bases, the J end lost 5 bases, and 16 bases lay between the germline ends. CDR3 size: 15 residues. The CDR3 sequence: CASRQGLVSTGELFF. As DNA, the CDR3 is TGTGCCAGCAGGCAGGGTCTTGTCTCAACCGGGGAGCTGTTTTTT.

V is TRBV4-2 and J is TRBJ2-5; D is unresolved. CDR1 and CDR2 from the germline V gene are LGHNA and YNFKEQ. Trimming shortened V by 0 bases and J by 2 bases, and 10 bases separated the two germline ends. The CDR3 length is 15 residues. Here the CDR3 DNA reads TGTGCCAGCAGCCAAGATCATGGCCCACAAGAGACCCAGTACTTC. Protein sequence: CASSQDHGPQETQYF.

This clonotype was observed many times. The chain is built from TRBV7-2 and TRBJ2-5, with D perhaps TRBD2 (6 bases). Per germline, CDR1 SGHTA and CDR2 FQGNSA. There are 14 residues in the CDR3. Trimming cost V 5 bases and J 5 bases, with 15 bases left between them. The chain's CDR3 is CASSPWGGRETQYF. CDR3 nucleotide sequence: TGTGCCAGCAGCCCCTGGGGAGGAAGGGAGACCCAGTACTTC.

This clonotype was recorded at least ten times. The V gene is TRBV12-3 or TRBV12-4, the J gene TRBJ1-4, with unresolved D. This CDR3 contains 12 residues. V was pared by 0 bases and J by 15 bases, with 11 bases between. CDR3: CASSLALNVLFF. The CDR3 DNA reads TGTGCCAGCAGTTTAGCGCTAAACGTGTTGTTTTTT.

At least ten counts were recorded for this clonotype. CDR3 nucleotide sequence: TGTGCCAGCAGTGAAATTTCGGGACTAGCGGTCTACGAGCAGTACTTC. This encodes CASSEISGLAVYEQYF. The rearrangement links TRBV6-1 to TRBJ2-7; 11 bases are shared with TRBD2. Looked up from germline, CDR1 is MNHNS and CDR2 is SASEGT. The CDR3 extends over 16 amino acids. J lost 3 bases, V lost 2 bases, and 6 bases had no gene match.

CDR3 sequence reads: CASTTFFSGRKSGELFF. The CDR3 DNA follows: TGTGCCAGCACAACCTTCTTTAGCGGGAGAAAGAGCGGGGAGCTGTTTTTT. This chain joins TRBV18 and TRBJ2-2; 9 bases are shared with TRBD2. The V gene end was trimmed by 8 bases and the J gene end by 7 bases; junction bases not matched to a gene: 17. The CDR3 has 17 amino acids. Germline V gene data show CDR1 as KGHSH and CDR2 as LQKENI.

There are many counts of this clonotype. The chain joins TRBV20-1 to TRBJ2-1; a possible D gene is TRBD2 (5 bases). Deletions cut 2 bases from V and 5 bases from J, with 13 bases between. The CDR3 runs to 14 residues. CDR1 is DFQATT, CDR2 SNEGSKA, per germline (reference sequence). As DNA, the CDR3 is TGCAGTGCTAGATCGGAGCGGTTGGACAATGAGCAGTTCTTC. It encodes CSARSERLDNEQFF.

This clonotype was seen repeatedly, ten times or more. The gene calls are TRBV5-1 and TRBJ2-1, with 14 bases that match TRBD2. Germline V gene lookup returns CDR1 SGHRS and CDR2 YFSETQ. The CDR3 has 21 amino acids. Losses at the gene ends were 2 bases for V and 1 base for J; bases not matched to a gene: 14. CDR3 loop: CASSLVRLAGGPRSSYNEQFF. The CDR3 nucleotides are TGCGCCAGCAGCTTAGTACGACTAGCGGGAGGGCCTAGGAGTTCCTACAATGAGCAGTTCTTC.

The table lists this clonotype with many counts. The V call is TRBV20-1, the J call TRBJ1-1; 7 bases match TRBD1. The junction had 8 bases not matched to a gene; V was cut back by 6 bases and J by 1 base. The germline V gene encodes CDR1 DFQATT and CDR2 SNEGSKA (reference sequence). There are 14 residues in the CDR3. The CDR3, as DNA: TGCAGTGCCGTCACCGACAGGGAGAACACTGAAGCTTTCTTT. Encoded protein: CSAVTDRENTEAFF.

The chain uses TRBV4-3 and TRBJ2-1; TRBD2 matches at 14 bases. The CDR3 length is 16 residues. Germline V CDR1 and CDR2: LGHNA, YSLEER. V shed 0 bases, J shed 5 bases, and the junction held 0 bases outside the gene matches. As DNA, the CDR3 is TGCGCCAGCAGCCAAGAGGGACTAGCGGGGGACAATGAGCAGTTCTTC. It is translated as CASSQEGLAGDNEQFF.

This clonotype was counted ten times or more. The V and J genes are TRBV5-1 and TRBJ2-5; the match to TRBD1 covers 7 bases. Looked up from germline, CDR1 is SGHRS and CDR2 is YFSETQ. V was pared by 6 bases and J by 3 bases, with 8 bases of the junction left unmatched. The CDR3 has 14 residues. The CDR3 loop reads CASNPGQLKETQYF. The CDR3 DNA reads as TGCGCCAGCAACCCGGGACAGTTAAAAGAGACCCAGTACTTC. The whole variable domain, filled in from reference TRBV5-1 and TRBJ2-5, reads KAGVTQTPRYLIKTRGQQVTLSCSPISGHRSVSWYQQTPGQGLQFLFEYFSETQRNKGNFPGRFSGRQFSNSRSEMNVSTLELGDSALYLCASNPGQLKETQYFGPGTRLLVL.